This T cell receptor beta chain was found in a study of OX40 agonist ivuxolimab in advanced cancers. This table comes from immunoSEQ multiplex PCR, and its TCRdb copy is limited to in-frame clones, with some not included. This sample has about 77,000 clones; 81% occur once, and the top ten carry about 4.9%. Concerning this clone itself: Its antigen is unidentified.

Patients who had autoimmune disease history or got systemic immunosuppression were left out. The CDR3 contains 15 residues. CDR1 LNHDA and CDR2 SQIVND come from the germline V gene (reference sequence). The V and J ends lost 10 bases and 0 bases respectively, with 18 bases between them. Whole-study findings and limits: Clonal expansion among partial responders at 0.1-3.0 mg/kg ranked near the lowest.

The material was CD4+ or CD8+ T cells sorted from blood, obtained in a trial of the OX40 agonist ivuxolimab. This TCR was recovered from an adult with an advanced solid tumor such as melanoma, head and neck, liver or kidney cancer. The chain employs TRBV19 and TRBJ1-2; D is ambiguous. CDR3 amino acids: CATVVKAHSNYGYTF. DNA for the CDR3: TGTGCCACCGTGGTAAAGGCACATTCTAACTATGGCTACACCTTC.